The 14 T cell receptor beta chains reported below all come from one sample, sequenced in a study of shared clonotypes between healthy human individuals. Here immunoSEQ multiplex PCR was the method, and the copy in TCRdb shows in-frame clones only, minus some. The table lists 450,000 to 500,000 clones, 81% of them singletons. Sequences were obtained from PBMCs. These receptors were obtained from a woman in her forties in good health. Some clones in this sample may be carry-over from other donors' samples.

This sequence joins TRBV10-1 and TRBJ2-5, with 7 bases identical to TRBD1. After removal of 5 bases from V and 3 bases from J, the junction contained 3 bases not matched to a gene. This CDR3 has 13 residues. Germline values: CDR1 WNHNN, CDR2 SYGVQD (reference sequence). The CDR3 sequence is CASSNTGEETQYF. The CDR3 nucleotides read TGCGCCAGCAGTAATACAGGGGAAGAGACCCAGTACTTC.

The chain is built from TRBV4-1 and TRBJ2-1; TRBD2 matches at 11 bases. With 1 base clipped from V and 2 bases from J, the junction kept 7 bases outside the gene matches. Germline V lookup: CDR1 MGHRA, CDR2 YSYEKL. This CDR3 is 18 amino acids long. The CDR3 protein is CASSQARLAGFPYNEQFF. In nucleotides, the CDR3 is TGCGCCAGCAGCCAAGCGAGACTAGCGGGATTTCCCTACAATGAGCAGTTCTTC.

The gene calls are TRBV13 and TRBJ2-5; D ambiguous. Germline-derived CDR1 and CDR2 are PRHDT and FYEKMQ (reference sequence). The CDR3 covers 14 residues. V lost 3 bases to trimming and J lost 5 bases, with 13 bases between them. DNA of the CDR3: TGTGCCAGCAGCTTTCCCCCAGAAGGGGAGACCCAGTACTTC. This translates into CASSFPPEGETQYF.

With regard to this clone: Since a far larger clone is one base different, this is likely a read error. Other nucleotide sequences from this sample produce the same CDR3. This sequence joins TRBV11-2 and TRBJ1-3; D not resolved. The CDR3 spans 12 residues. Germline V gives CDR1 SGHAT, CDR2 FQNNGV. The CDR3 sequence: CASTRSGNTIYF. CDR3 coding DNA: TGTGCCAGCACCCGCTCTGGAAACACAATATATTTT.

This chain uses TRBV11-1 with TRBJ1-1, with D tentatively TRBD1 (5 bases). The ends were cut back, 4 bases at V and 0 bases at J, with 18 bases in the middle. This CDR3 is 17 amino acids long. The germline V gene has CDR1 SGHAT and CDR2 FQDESV (reference sequence). This CDR3 is CASSSGVDHTMNTEAFF. The CDR3 DNA reads TGTGCCAGCAGCTCGGGGGTGGACCATACTATGAACACTGAAGCTTTCTTT.

The count of this clone is one. V is TRBV18 and J is TRBJ2-7; D is uncertain. Per germline, CDR1 KGHSH and CDR2 LQKENI. The CDR3 length is 15 residues. V shed 3 bases and J shed 5 bases, with 17 bases lying between them. The chain's CDR3 is CASSPSSHETHEQYF. The CDR3 nucleotides are TGTGCCAGCTCACCGTCCAGCCACGAGACCCACGAGCAGTACTTC.

The chain links TRBV2 to TRBJ2-3; D unclear. Between the trimmed V and J ends, which lost 6 bases and 6 bases, there was a span of 7 bases. CDR1 SNHLY and CDR2 FYNNEI come from the germline V gene. This CDR3 contains 11 residues. CDR3 DNA sequence: TGTGCCAGCAGCATAGTGGATACGCAGTATTTT. It is translated as CASSIVDTQYF.

This chain links TRBV28 with TRBJ1-2; TRBD1 might be the D (5 bases). The CDR3 is 12 residues long. Trimming shortened V by 4 bases and J by 3 bases, and 6 bases separated the two germline ends. Germline loops: CDR1 MDHEN, CDR2 SYDVKM. CDR3 coding DNA: TGTGCCAGCAGTTGGGGGTACTATGGCTACACCTTC. Its translation: CASSWGYYGYTF.

Only a few counts were recorded for this clone. The chain recombines TRBV5-1 with TRBJ2-1; 9 bases map to TRBD2. Germline V gene lookup returns CDR1 SGHRS and CDR2 YFSETQ. Unmatched junction bases numbered 3, after V lost 0 bases and J lost 2 bases. This CDR3 has 16 residues. CDR3: CASSLAGLATYNEQFF. CDR3 sequence (DNA): TGCGCCAGCAGCTTGGCAGGACTAGCGACCTACAATGAGCAGTTCTTC.

This clone was observed a handful of times. The DNA of the CDR3 is TGTGCCAGCAATAGGGCGGCTAGTGGCTATGGCTACACCTTC. It specifies CASNRAASGYGYTF. The rearrangement links TRBV2 to TRBJ1-2, with D unclear. CDR1 is SNHLY, CDR2 FYNNEI, per germline. The CDR3 contains 14 residues. Trimming removed 7 bases from V and 4 bases from J, with 16 bases in between. Full variable domain (rest looked up from reference TRBV2 and TRBJ1-2): EPEVTQTPSHQVTQMGQEVILRCVPISNHLYFYWYRQILGQKVEFLVSFYNNEISEKSEIFDDQFSVERPDGSNFTLKIRSTKLEDSAMYFCASNRAASGYGYTFGSGTRLTVV.

V gene TRBV5-1 combines with J gene TRBJ2-4; D is possibly TRBD2 (6 bases). The ends were cut back, 1 base at V and 9 bases at J, with 11 bases in the middle. Germline assignment: CDR1 SGHRS and CDR2 YFSETQ. CDR3 length equals 13 residues. The CDR3 region has the DNA TGCGCCAGCAGCTTGTCTGGGAGGAGCATTCAGTACTTC. As protein: CASSLSGRSIQYF.

Concerning this clone: One base away lies a much larger clone, so this may be a sequencing read error. The CDR3 coding sequence is TGTGCCAGCGGCTTAGGGGACAGGGAGTATTCACCCCTCCACTTT. Its protein is CASGLGDREYSPLHF. This sequence joins TRBV13 and TRBJ1-6, with 9 bases fitting TRBD1. The V gene's germline CDR1 is PRHDT and CDR2 FYEKMQ (reference sequence). The CDR3 spans 15 residues.

The rearrangement uses TRBV19 and TRBJ2-7; 9 nucleotides agree with TRBD2. This CDR3 has 17 residues. J was trimmed by 1 base and V by 6 bases; bases with no gene match: 13. Germline V CDR1 and CDR2: LNHDA, SQIVND (reference sequence). CDR3 sequence reads: CASRMTGGRAGSYEQYF. The DNA of the CDR3 is TGTGCCAGTAGAATGACTGGCGGGAGGGCCGGGTCCTACGAGCAGTACTTC.

This chain uses TRBV5-4 with TRBJ1-2; possibly TRBD1 for D (5 bases). CDR1 and CDR2 (germline): SGHNT, YYREEE (reference sequence). This CDR3 contains 14 residues. The V end lost 0 bases, the J end lost 8 bases, and 14 bases lay between the germline ends. DNA for the CDR3: TGTGCCAGCAGCTTGGACGGGGGGACGGCAGGCTACACCTTC. It specifies CASSLDGGTAGYTF. The full variable domain, with the rest looked up from reference TRBV5-4 and TRBJ1-2, is ETGVTQSPTHLIKTRGQQVTLRCSSQSGHNTVSWYQQALGQGPQFIFQYYREEENGRGNFPPRFSGLQFPNYSSELNVNALELDDSALYLCASSLDGGTAGYTFGSGTRLTVV.